What follows are 5 T cell receptor beta chains derived from one specimen sequenced in a study of blood T cell repertoires in COVID-19. Generated by immunoSEQ multiplex PCR, the TCRdb table keeps only in-frame clones and is missing some. The sample consists of 35,000 to 50,000 clones, around 89% of them appearing once. Sequenced: peripheral blood. The receptors shown here come from a human donor in a cohort sampled during active COVID-19.

The chain links TRBV10-3 to TRBJ2-3; 7 bases align to TRBD2. This CDR3 is built from 14 residues. The V gene end was trimmed by 3 bases and the J gene end by 3 bases; junction bases not matched to a gene: 3. CDR1 and CDR2 from the germline V gene are ENHRY and SYGVKD. The CDR3 is CAISESGGTDTQYF. In DNA, the CDR3 is TGTGCCATCAGTGAATCGGGAGGAACAGATACGCAGTATTTT.

V usage is TRBV10-3 and J usage is TRBJ2-7; D is perhaps TRBD2 (6 bases). Trimming left V 9 bases short and J 9 bases short, with 15 bases between. The CDR3 spans 11 residues. Per germline, CDR1 ENHRY and CDR2 SYGVKD. CDR3 in DNA: TGTGCCATTAGGTGGGCGGGGTGGCAGTACTTC. Amino acids: CAIRWAGWQYF.

This clone was seen a few times. The chain recombines TRBV4-1 with TRBJ1-2; D gene ambiguous. Between the trimmed V and J ends, which lost 4 bases and 4 bases, there was a span of 16 bases. Germline V lookup: CDR1 MGHRA, CDR2 YSYEKL. The CDR3 spans 15 residues. In nucleotides, the CDR3 is TGCGCCAGCAGCCGGAGACTCAGAGATCCCTATGGCTACACCTTC. Protein product: CASSRRLRDPYGYTF.

The chain uses TRBV7-2 and TRBJ1-1; TRBD1 aligns across 10 bases. Germline values: CDR1 SGHTA, CDR2 FQGNSA. V lost 5 bases to trimming and J lost 3 bases; unmatched junction nucleotides: 9. This CDR3 is 16 amino acids long. The CDR3 region is CASSPRQGAVYTEAFF. CDR3 nucleotide sequence: TGTGCCAGCAGCCCCCGACAGGGGGCAGTGTACACTGAAGCTTTCTTT.

The genes are TRBV7-3 and TRBJ1-1, with a tentative D call TRBD1 (6 bases). V lost 4 bases, J lost 2 bases, and 14 bases lay in between. The length of the CDR3 is 15 residues. Germline loops: CDR1 SGHTA, CDR2 FQGTGA. In nucleotides, the CDR3 is TGTGCCAGCAGCTCCGAGGGACACCAAAACACTGAAGCTTTCTTT. This codes for CASSSEGHQNTEAFF.